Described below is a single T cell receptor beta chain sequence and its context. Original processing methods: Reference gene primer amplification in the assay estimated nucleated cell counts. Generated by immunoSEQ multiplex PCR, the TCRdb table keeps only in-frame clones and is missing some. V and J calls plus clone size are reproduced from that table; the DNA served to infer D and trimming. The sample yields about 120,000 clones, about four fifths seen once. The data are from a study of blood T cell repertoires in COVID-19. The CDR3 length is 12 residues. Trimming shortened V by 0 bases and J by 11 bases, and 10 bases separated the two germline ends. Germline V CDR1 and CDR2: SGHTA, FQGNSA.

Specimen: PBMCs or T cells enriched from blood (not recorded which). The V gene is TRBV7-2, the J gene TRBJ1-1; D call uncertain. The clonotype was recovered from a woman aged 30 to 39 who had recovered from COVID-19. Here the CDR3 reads CASSLAAGYAFF. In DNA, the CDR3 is TGTGCCAGCAGCTTAGCGGCCGGGTACGCTTTCTTT.